The clone carrying this TCR beta chain was observed once. Its specificity is unknown. CDR1 is SGHRS, CDR2 YFSETQ, per germline. The V gene lost 4 bases and the J gene lost 1 base, with 12 bases spanning the gap. CDR3 length: 15 residues. This entry is derived from a study of shared clonotypes between healthy human individuals. Background on the study: Three plates each covered CD4 naive and memory; CD8 naive two, CD8 memory one. Broader study findings: Researchers sampled only blood; tissue repertoires likely differ. The sharing of 4% to 5.5% of naive CD4 clonotypes was seen across a handful of donors. Donor scarcity curtailed the genetic and exposure-history diversity represented herein.

The repertoire was sequenced with immunoSEQ multiplex PCR; TCRdb's copy has only in-frame clones and lacks some. The repertoire holds around 2.5 million clones, with 93% as singletons. This rearrangement joins TRBV5-1 to TRBJ2-1, with D perhaps matching TRBD2 (6 bases). This receptor was taken from a man younger than 30 in good health. Some clones in this sample may be carry-over from other donors' samples. Sequenced: naive CD4+ T cells from PBMCs. The subset denotes: CD45RA+ positively selected. CDR3 sequence (DNA): TGCGCCAGCAGCCCTGAGCGGGTTTCCTACAATGAGCAGTTCTTC. It specifies CASSPERVSYNEQFF.